This T cell receptor beta chain was obtained from a study of T cell clonality in common variable immunodeficiency. Overall study findings and caveats: Reportedly, TCR beta sequences from common variable immunodeficiency showed fewer deletions and N-nucleotide insertions.

The CVID group had over 12 females and roughly 30 males, mean age around 42. Patients and controls were mostly of Caucasian heritage. Per the germline V gene, CDR1 is SNHLY and CDR2 is FYNNEI. This CDR3 comprises 12 residues. The V end lost 6 bases, the J end lost 5 bases, and 9 bases lay between the germline ends. This clone was recorded at least ten times. As yet, its antigen is unknown. Sequencing ends 3 residues short of the CDR3 end; the germline J gene provides the rest. CVID and control samples used equivalent genomic DNA input. Here immunoSEQ multiplex PCR was the method, and the copy in TCRdb shows in-frame clones only, minus some. This sample comprises around 40,000 clones, none seen once only.

The receptor was derived from a human donor with common variable immunodeficiency. Material: peripheral blood mononuclear cells. This chain links TRBV2 with TRBJ2-3; D is perhaps TRBD1 (6 bases). The CDR3 sequence: CASRIQGDTQYF. CDR3 DNA (partial): TGTGCCAGCAGAATACAGGGAGATACG.